This TCR beta chain was sequenced during a study of glioma-infiltrating T cells after dendritic cell vaccination. Study in general: Monocyte-derived dendritic cells, cultured roughly 7 days with IL-4 and GM-CSF, were pulsed with autologous tumor lysate.

Generated by immunoSEQ multiplex PCR, the TCRdb table keeps only in-frame clones and is missing some. The table shows over 80,000 clones, with 70% to 90% occurring only once. The germline gives CDR1 SNHLY, CDR2 FYNNEI. The CDR3 is made up of 14 amino acids. The V segment lost 6 bases and the J segment 4 bases; nucleotides outside the gene matches: 6. The source is a human donor with glioblastoma. The input for sequencing was blood, taken before dendritic cell vaccination. This chain uses TRBV2 with TRBJ1-5, with TRBD1 matching 7 bases. The CDR3 DNA follows: TGTGCCAGCAGACCCGACAGGGATAATCAGCCCCAGCATTTT. Amino acid sequence: CASRPDRDNQPQHF.